The 8 T cell receptor beta chains in this list originate from one sample, sequenced in a study of T cell responses to AZD1222 COVID-19 vaccine. Only in-frame clones appear in the TCRdb table, and some are missing; sequencing was by immunoSEQ multiplex PCR. The table includes roughly 120,000 clones, roughly 87% detected once. Specimen: peripheral blood, collected on day 0 of AZD1222 vaccination. The receptors derive from an adult in good health.

The chain carries TRBV3-1 (or the pseudogene TRBV3-2) and TRBJ2-3; D is unclear. CDR1 is LGHDT and CDR2 is YNNKEL in the germline V gene (reference sequence). V gave up 0 bases and J gave up 4 bases, with 14 bases separating them. The CDR3 extends over 16 amino acids. The CDR3, as DNA: TGTGCCAGCAGCCAAGAGACCCCCTCGGGTTCAGATACGCAGTATTTT. It encodes CASSQETPSGSDTQYF.

The chain joins TRBV4-1 to TRBJ1-2, with D unresolved. From germline, CDR1 is MGHRA and CDR2 YSYEKL. The germline V and J ends were trimmed by 4 bases and 5 bases, with 23 bases remaining between them. The CDR3 is made up of 17 amino acids. For the CDR3, the DNA is TGCGCCAGCAGCCTATCTCACTCTAACCCACCGCTTTATGGCTACACCTTC. Protein sequence: CASSLSHSNPPLYGYTF.

This chain's CDR3 is CASSRTGTASNTEAFF. The CDR3 DNA follows: TGCGCCAGCAGCCGCACCGGGACAGCCTCAAACACTGAAGCTTTCTTT. The J gene is TRBJ1-1, the V gene TRBV4-1; 7 positions agree with TRBD1. V was pared by 4 bases and J by 2 bases, with 10 bases of the junction left unmatched. CDR1 and CDR2 from the germline V gene are MGHRA and YSYEKL. CDR3 length equals 16 residues.

This clone was picked up a small number of times. The sample contains more than one DNA sequence encoding this CDR3. The V gene is TRBV20-1, the J gene TRBJ2-2, with D unresolved. This CDR3 contains 11 residues. Trimming stripped 3 bases from V and 4 bases from J, with 3 bases between. Germline-derived CDR1 and CDR2 are DFQATT and SNEGSKA (reference sequence). CDR3 DNA sequence: TGCAGTGCTAGTCCCACCGGGGAGCTGTTTTTT. The encoded protein is CSASPTGELFF.

V is TRBV3-1 (or the pseudogene TRBV3-2) and J is TRBJ2-5; TRBD2 matches 7 bases. Germline trimming cut 5 bases from V and 6 bases from J; bases unmatched to any gene: 9. Germline V CDR1 and CDR2: LGHDT, YNNKEL (reference sequence). The CDR3 is 14 amino acids. Here the CDR3 DNA reads TGTGCCAGCAGCGCAGGGAGGGGCGCGAAGACCCAGTACTTC. It encodes CASSAGRGAKTQYF.

The J gene is TRBJ1-5, the V gene TRBV6-5; D gene uncertain. Germline V lookup: CDR1 MNHEY, CDR2 SVGAGI. This CDR3 contains 12 residues. Trimming took 3 bases from V and 7 from J, leaving 7 bases between them. CDR3 region: CASSYLGQPQHF. DNA for the CDR3: TGTGCCAGCAGTTATCTGGGGCAGCCCCAGCATTTT.

The chain recombines TRBV12-3 or TRBV12-4 with TRBJ1-1; D remains ambiguous. CDR3 size: 13 residues. V was shortened by 5 bases and J by 1 base, with 8 bases between the two germline ends. CDR3 region: CASSLIQNTEAFF. For the CDR3, the DNA is TGTGCCAGCAGTCTTATCCAGAACACTGAAGCTTTCTTT.

This clone was observed a handful of times. The rearrangement uses TRBV5-4 and TRBJ2-2; 14 bases line up with TRBD2. Per germline, CDR1 SGHNT and CDR2 YYREEE (reference sequence). The CDR3 is 17 amino acids. V was pared by 4 bases and J by 2 bases, with 4 bases of the junction left unmatched. The CDR3 region has the DNA TGTGCCAGCAGCCCCGGACTAGCGGGAGGCAACACCGGGGAGCTGTTTTTT. Translation gives CASSPGLAGGNTGELFF.